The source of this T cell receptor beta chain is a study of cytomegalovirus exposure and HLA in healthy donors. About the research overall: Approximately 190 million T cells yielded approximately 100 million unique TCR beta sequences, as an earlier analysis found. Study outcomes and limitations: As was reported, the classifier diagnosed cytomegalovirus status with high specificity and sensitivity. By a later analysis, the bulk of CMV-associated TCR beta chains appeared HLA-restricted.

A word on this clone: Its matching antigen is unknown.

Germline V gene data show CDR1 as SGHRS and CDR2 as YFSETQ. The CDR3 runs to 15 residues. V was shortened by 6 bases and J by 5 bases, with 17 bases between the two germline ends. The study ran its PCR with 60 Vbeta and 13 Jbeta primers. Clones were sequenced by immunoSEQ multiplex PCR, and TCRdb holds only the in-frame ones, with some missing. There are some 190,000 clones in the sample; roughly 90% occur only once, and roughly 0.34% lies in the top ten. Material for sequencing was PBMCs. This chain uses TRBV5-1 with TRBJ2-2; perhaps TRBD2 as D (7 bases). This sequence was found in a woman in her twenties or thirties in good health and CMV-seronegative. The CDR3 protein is CASTSSGGLTGELFF. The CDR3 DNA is TGCGCCAGCACCTCATCGGGGGGCCTGACCGGGGAGCTGTTTTTT.